This is a list of T cell receptor beta chains from one sample in a study of CD4 T cells in relation to SARS-CoV-2 and coronaviruses. The protocol was immunoSEQ multiplex PCR, while the TCRdb copy is restricted to in-frame clones and leaves out a portion. The sample has about 22,000 clones, 74% seen once; the top ten hold around 12%. Their specific antigens are unknown. The sample was CD4+ T cells from PBMCs, cultured in vitro. The receptors shown here come from a human donor in good health. The conserved cysteine and the conserved F or W are not part of the CDR3 here.

cdr3_aa: ASSSGQGIDYGYT; v_call: TRBV28
cdr3_aa: ASSLASQEGEKLF; v_call: TRBV5-1
cdr3_aa: ASSLKGLAGGSYEQY; v_call: TRBV7-2
cdr3_aa: ASSQSGSGRAPGELF; v_call: TRBV4-2
cdr3_aa: ASSYGTGYEQY; v_call: TRBV6-2/TRBV6-3
cdr3_aa: ASSLSAGAQPQH; v_call: TRBV5-5
cdr3_aa: ATSDALGGGGYT; v_call: TRBV24-1
cdr3_aa: ASSLPASGNTIY; v_call: TRBV7-9
cdr3_aa: ASRQGANTEAF; v_call: TRBV2
cdr3_aa: ASSELPTYTYEQY; v_call: TRBV2